This record concerns one T cell receptor beta chain sequence. In the authors' methods: Nucleated cell counts were estimated from reference gene primer amplification. Here immunoSEQ multiplex PCR was the method, and the copy in TCRdb shows in-frame clones only, minus some. V, J and clone size are taken as reported in that table, and D and trimming were inferred from the DNA itself. This table has around 63,000 clones, just under 75% appearing once. The data derive from a study of blood T cell repertoires in COVID-19. Seattle patients were enrolled during active infection and followed longitudinally. The source of this sequence is a woman in her sixties or seventies with COVID-19, enrolled during active disease. What was sequenced was peripheral blood.

CDR3 DNA sequence: TGTGCCAGTAGGGGGACTAGCGGGGCGACCTACAATGAGCAGTTCTTC. Its protein product is CASRGTSGATYNEQFF. V gene TRBV19 combines with J gene TRBJ2-1; 13 bases line up with TRBD2. Looked up from germline, CDR1 is LNHDA and CDR2 is SQIVND (reference sequence). This CDR3 comprises 16 residues. V shed 6 bases, J shed 2 bases, and the junction held 4 bases outside the gene matches.